The TCR beta chain under discussion was sequenced for a study of blood T cell repertoires in COVID-19 (TCRdb year 2020). About the full investigation: Samples from collaborators originated in the United States, Italy and Spain and spanned both the acute and convalescent phases of COVID-19. The material from the prospective study consisted of cDNA or gDNA derived from T cells, B-cell-depleted T cells, or PBMCs. Subjects who had been exposed to COVID-19, were actively infected with it, or had recovered from it provided the deeply sampled blood TCRbeta repertoires that made up the dataset. A freely available public database, intended as a resource for researchers studying the immune response to SARS-CoV-2, is where the repertoires were released. Samples were obtained from the ongoing ImmuneRACE study (first 160 participants) and from over a thousand subjects provided by 6 global collaborators. The sample metadata nearly always contained a de-identified subject ID, COVID-19 status, age in years and sex. HLA class I and class II types, where available, came from metadata supplied by the sample provider rather than from assay-based typing.

Worth noting for this clone: Its antigen target is currently unknown. Base qualities are not recorded, but no much larger clone differs from it by a single base.

Participants in the prospective study were enrolled through a virtual design, were aged about 18 to 90 years, and lived in approximately 25 United States geographic areas. Cohort assignment in the prospective study relied on participant-reported clinical history from a screening survey and a study questionnaire. Recovered participants in ImmuneRACE Cohort 3 were defined as having two consecutive negative NP/OP PCR tests, clearance from a healthcare professional, or resolution of symptoms. Each participant in the prospective study had whole blood, serum and a nasopharyngeal or oropharyngeal swab collected by mobile phlebotomists. Participants in the prospective study had the option to provide additional blood draws and questionnaires over a roughly two-month period. Before DNA extraction, blood samples from the prospective study were shipped at room temperature or frozen. Study-level results and caveats: How much clinical and demographic metadata was included differed by source and by participant, and the metadata was provided uncurated.

The germline V gene supplies CDR1 SGHNT and CDR2 YENEEA. The V end loses 5 bases and the J end loses 1 base, and a stretch of 15 bases separates them. Inclusive of the bounding cysteine and phenylalanine, the CDR3 is 15 residues long. CDR3 DNA only is kept here, 45 bases in frame from base 1. TCRbeta CDR3 regions were amplified from genomic DNA by means of the immunoSEQ Assay, a bias-controlled multiplex PCR. Turning to the authors' computational methods: Within the assay, amplification of reference gene primers was used to estimate how many nucleated cells each sample contained. Sequence reads were collapsed and filtered to measure the absolute abundance of every unique TCRbeta CDR3 rearrangement. Productive Simpson clonality was computed per sample as the square root of Simpson's diversity index over productive rearrangements. TCRdb holds this immuneACCESS table with in-frame rearrangements only. Some clones are missing; in checked studies, unresolved V genes explain under half, and the rest has no known cause. V, J and clone size are those of that table, while D and trimming were read from the DNA. Recorded for this sample are roughly 290,000 clones; roughly 85% of them occurred a single time. The ten largest clones add up to approximately 5.7% of the sample.

The TCR was taken from a woman between 35 and 50 years old who had recovered from COVID-19. The chain is assembled from TRBV11-3 and TRBJ2-7; 5 matching bases give a weak D call of TRBD2. Sequencing used PBMCs or T cells enriched from blood (not recorded which). DNA sequence: TGTGCCAGCAGCCCGGGATATGGCGGATCCTACGAGCAGTACTTC. Its amino acids are CASSPGYGGSYEQYF.